These T cell receptor beta chains were read from a single sample in a study of T-cell reconstitution after alpha-beta-depleted transplantation in children. TCRdb re-called the PCR reads with MiXCR, one entry per CDR3 protein. The sample lists around 200,000 distinct CDR3 sequences; approximately 6.6% were seen once. The input for sequencing was PBMCs from the stem cell graft donor, taken from the stem cell graft. The receptors were sampled from a human donor who donated a stem cell graft to a child with Wiskott-Aldrich syndrome. The CDR3 runs from the conserved cysteine through the conserved F or W. Clone sizes are given selectively: once, few, many, or a class where the clone is expanded.

abundance: many; j_gene: TRBJ2-7; v_gene: TRBV5-1; CDR3aa: CASTLNRGYEQYF
abundance: many; j_gene: TRBJ2-1; v_gene: TRBV11-2; CDR3aa: CASSTVKTSYNEQFF
abundance: many; j_gene: TRBJ1-2; v_gene: TRBV4-1; CDR3aa: CASSQANANYGYTF
abundance: -; j_gene: TRBJ2-7; v_gene: TRBV4-2; CDR3aa: CASSQEGDRRDEQYF
abundance: many; j_gene: TRBJ1-1; v_gene: TRBV20-1; CDR3aa: CSASKVNTEAFF
abundance: -; j_gene: TRBJ2-1; v_gene: TRBV19; CDR3aa: CASSTDFRGAEQFF
abundance: few; j_gene: TRBJ2-7; v_gene: TRBV6-1; CDR3aa: CASREGFPGRHEQYF
abundance: many; j_gene: TRBJ1-1; v_gene: TRBV29-1; CDR3aa: CSVGHMNTEAFF
abundance: many; j_gene: TRBJ2-3; v_gene: TRBV6-1; CDR3aa: CASSGSSRLGNGLDTQYF
abundance: many; j_gene: TRBJ2-1; v_gene: TRBV5-6; CDR3aa: CASSLGQFF
abundance: many; j_gene: TRBJ2-7; v_gene: TRBV5-4; CDR3aa: CASSFTGFEQYF
abundance: -; j_gene: TRBJ2-7; v_gene: TRBV18; CDR3aa: CASSRGRTDEQYF
abundance: many; j_gene: TRBJ2-5; v_gene: TRBV28; CDR3aa: CASNRPGTGELQETQYF
abundance: many; j_gene: TRBJ1-6; v_gene: TRBV12-3/TRBV12-4; CDR3aa: CASRHSSHNSPLHF
abundance: many; j_gene: TRBJ2-1; v_gene: TRBV7-6; CDR3aa: CASSDPSAGSSYNEQFF
abundance: many; j_gene: TRBJ2-2; v_gene: TRBV20-1; CDR3aa: CSAPRSAGGPANTGELFF
abundance: few; j_gene: TRBJ2-7; v_gene: TRBV27; CDR3aa: CASSFNSGTGGYEQYF
abundance: many; j_gene: TRBJ1-4; v_gene: TRBV12-3/TRBV12-4; CDR3aa: CASSPGDRANEKLFF
abundance: many; j_gene: TRBJ2-7; v_gene: TRBV20-1; CDR3aa: CSACTSGGCYEQYF
abundance: many; j_gene: TRBJ2-1; v_gene: TRBV6-2/TRBV6-3; CDR3aa: CASRGGQNYNEQFF
abundance: many; j_gene: TRBJ2-5; v_gene: TRBV7-2; CDR3aa: CASTPANSQETQYF
abundance: many; j_gene: TRBJ1-2; v_gene: TRBV24-1; CDR3aa: CATSDSSGVGYTF
abundance: -; j_gene: TRBJ2-3; v_gene: TRBV20-1; CDR3aa: CSADLGLADIDTQYF
abundance: -; j_gene: TRBJ2-7; v_gene: TRBV7-2; CDR3aa: CASSLDWDYEQYF
abundance: many; j_gene: TRBJ2-7; v_gene: TRBV11-2; CDR3aa: CASSYVEQYF
abundance: -; j_gene: TRBJ2-7; v_gene: TRBV5-1; CDR3aa: CASSFGLAGDYEQYF
abundance: -; j_gene: TRBJ1-3; v_gene: TRBV12-3/TRBV12-4; CDR3aa: CASSPRQGQRNTIYF
abundance: once; j_gene: TRBJ2-7; v_gene: TRBV20-1; CDR3aa: CSAQIDAYEQYF
abundance: few; j_gene: TRBJ1-2; v_gene: TRBV28; CDR3aa: CASSLVPQGQEYGYTF
abundance: -; j_gene: TRBJ2-3; v_gene: TRBV5-1; CDR3aa: CASFEQGALADTQYF
abundance: -; j_gene: TRBJ1-1; v_gene: TRBV3-1; CDR3aa: CASSPDRGLSEVFF
abundance: many; j_gene: TRBJ2-7; v_gene: TRBV5-1; CDR3aa: CASSFGTGAYEQYF
abundance: many; j_gene: TRBJ1-2; v_gene: TRBV12-3/TRBV12-4; CDR3aa: CASRKSGGGGYTF
abundance: many; j_gene: TRBJ1-1; v_gene: TRBV12-3/TRBV12-4; CDR3aa: CASSLNRVEAFF
abundance: -; j_gene: TRBJ2-3; v_gene: TRBV12-3/TRBV12-4; CDR3aa: CASRTASGSLSTDTQYF
abundance: many; j_gene: TRBJ2-7; v_gene: TRBV28; CDR3aa: CASTPGSVGTGSNEQYF